What follows are 13 T cell receptor beta chains derived from one specimen sequenced in a study of cytomegalovirus exposure and HLA in healthy donors. The PCR used 60 Vbeta and 13 Jbeta primers. Some clones are missing from TCRdb's copy, which holds only in-frame ones; the method was immunoSEQ multiplex PCR. The sample consists of about 150,000 clones, approximately 78% of them appearing once. The sample consisted of PBMCs. These receptor sequences come from a woman aged 40 to 50 in good health and CMV-seronegative.

This clone was observed a few times. The genes are TRBV5-1 and TRBJ1-4; TRBD1 is a possible D gene (5 bases). Per the germline V gene, CDR1 is SGHRS and CDR2 is YFSETQ. The CDR3 has 15 residues. Trimming removed 4 bases from V and 7 bases from J, with 17 bases in between. CDR3 region: CASSVGVSEGEKLFF. The CDR3 nucleotides read TGCGCCAGCAGCGTGGGGGTCTCGGAGGGTGAAAAACTGTTTTTT.

The table lists this clone with many counts. The chain carries TRBV5-6 and TRBJ1-2; a weak D match, TRBD1 (6 bases). V lost 0 bases to trimming and J lost 4 bases, with 13 bases between them. CDR1 SGHDT and CDR2 YYEEEE come from the germline V gene. The length of the CDR3 is 15 residues. The CDR3 here is CASSLAVHRVYGYTF. In DNA form, the CDR3 reads TGTGCCAGCAGCTTGGCGGTCCACAGGGTCTATGGCTACACCTTC.

The V call is TRBV28, the J call TRBJ1-1, with a possible D match to TRBD1 (5 bases). The V end lost 6 bases, the J end lost 3 bases, and 14 bases lay between the germline ends. Per germline, CDR1 MDHEN and CDR2 SYDVKM. CDR3 length: 14 residues. The CDR3 reads CASRQPGRDTEAFF. CDR3 coding DNA: TGTGCCAGCAGACAGCCAGGGAGGGACACTGAAGCTTTCTTT. The complete variable domain, with remaining parts taken from reference TRBV28 and TRBJ1-1, reads DVKVTQSSRYLVKRTGEKVFLECVQDMDHENMFWYRQDPGLGLRLIYFSYDVKMKEKGDIPEGYSVSREKKERFSLILESASTNQTSMYLCASRQPGRDTEAFFGQGTRLTVV.

This chain links TRBV5-1 with TRBJ2-5; D call uncertain. The CDR3 totals 13 residues. Germline CDR1 SGHRS, CDR2 YFSETQ. The germline V and J ends were trimmed by 1 base and 4 bases, with 8 bases remaining between them. Written as DNA, the CDR3 is TGCGCCAGCAGCTTGCTAGGTACAGAGACCCAGTACTTC. Amino acids: CASSLLGTETQYF.

This chain joins TRBV2 and TRBJ2-2; 8 bases line up with TRBD2. The CDR3 length is 15 residues. Looked up from germline, CDR1 is SNHLY and CDR2 is FYNNEI. V gave up 8 bases and J gave up 4 bases; unmatched junction bases: 9. The CDR3 DNA reads TGTGCCAGCGGAAGAGCGGGAGCGGGCACCGGGGAGCTGTTTTTT. It is translated as CASGRAGAGTGELFF.

The rearrangement uses TRBV2 and TRBJ2-1; no firm D call. The CDR3 covers 14 residues. Germline assignment: CDR1 SNHLY and CDR2 FYNNEI. V was clipped by 4 bases and J by 7 bases, with 14 bases between them. The CDR3 spells CASSADSSRNEQFF. CDR3 nucleotides: TGTGCCAGCAGTGCCGACTCCTCAAGGAATGAGCAGTTCTTC.

This clone was seen a handful of times. The rearrangement links TRBV2 to TRBJ2-7; 7 bases line up with TRBD1. Germline lookup yields CDR1 SNHLY and CDR2 FYNNEI. The V gene end was trimmed by 3 bases and the J gene end by 3 bases; junction bases not matched to a gene: 5. The CDR3 loop spans 14 amino acids. This chain's CDR3 is CASSDFAGGYEQYF. In nucleotides, the CDR3 is TGTGCCAGCAGTGACTTTGCAGGGGGCTACGAGCAGTACTTC.

This clone has a single count. This sequence joins TRBV29-1 and TRBJ2-5; D gene unclear. With the DNA end fitting TRBJ2-7 better, the J assignment may be wrong. CDR1 and CDR2 (germline): SQVTM, ANQGSEA. This CDR3 contains 12 residues. The CDR3 region has the DNA TGCAGCGTTGGCCCGGGTCGGTACGAGCAGTACTTC. Translating it yields CSVGPGRYEQYF.

The chain couples TRBV6-5 to TRBJ1-3, with 7 positions matching TRBD1. Unmatched junction bases numbered 13, after V lost 9 bases and J lost 5 bases. Germline CDR1 reads MNHEY; CDR2 reads SVGAGI. The CDR3 is made up of 15 amino acids. CDR3 region: CASFSPRTGRNTIYF. Here the CDR3 DNA reads TGTGCCAGTTTTAGCCCCCGGACAGGACGAAACACCATATATTTT.

The rearrangement uses TRBV6-5 and TRBJ2-1; 8 bases are shared with TRBD2. CDR3 length equals 14 residues. V shed 6 bases and J 8 bases; nucleotides not matched to a gene: 9. Per germline, CDR1 MNHEY and CDR2 SVGAGI. CDR3 in amino acids: CASSGTRGFYEQFF. CDR3 DNA sequence: TGTGCCAGCAGCGGGACTAGGGGGTTTTATGAGCAGTTCTTC.

The chain couples TRBV11-2 to TRBJ2-1, with 8 positions matching TRBD2. This CDR3 has 15 amino acids. Trimming at V came to 3 bases and at J to 6 bases, leaving 7 bases not matched to a gene. Germline loops: CDR1 SGHAT, CDR2 FQNNGV. The CDR3 here is CASSFTSGTSNEQFF. The CDR3 nucleotides read TGTGCCAGCAGCTTTACTTCCGGGACTAGCAATGAGCAGTTCTTC.

The V and J genes are TRBV28 and TRBJ1-5, with 10 bases that match TRBD1. This CDR3 region has 14 residues. The V and J ends lost 4 bases and 5 bases, in that order; junction bases with no gene match: 2. Germline V gene lookup returns CDR1 MDHEN and CDR2 SYDVKM. The CDR3 protein is CASSSGQGDQPQHF. As DNA, the CDR3 is TGTGCCAGCAGTTCCGGACAGGGGGATCAGCCCCAGCATTTT.

V gene TRBV5-1 combines with J gene TRBJ2-3, with TRBD2 identical over 7 bases. Per the germline V gene, CDR1 is SGHRS and CDR2 is YFSETQ. With V trimmed by 0 bases and J by 0 bases, 1 base remained unmatched. The CDR3 has 15 residues. For the CDR3, the DNA is TGCGCCAGCAGCTTGGGACTAGCCAGCACAGATACGCAGTATTTT. Residues: CASSLGLASTDTQYF.